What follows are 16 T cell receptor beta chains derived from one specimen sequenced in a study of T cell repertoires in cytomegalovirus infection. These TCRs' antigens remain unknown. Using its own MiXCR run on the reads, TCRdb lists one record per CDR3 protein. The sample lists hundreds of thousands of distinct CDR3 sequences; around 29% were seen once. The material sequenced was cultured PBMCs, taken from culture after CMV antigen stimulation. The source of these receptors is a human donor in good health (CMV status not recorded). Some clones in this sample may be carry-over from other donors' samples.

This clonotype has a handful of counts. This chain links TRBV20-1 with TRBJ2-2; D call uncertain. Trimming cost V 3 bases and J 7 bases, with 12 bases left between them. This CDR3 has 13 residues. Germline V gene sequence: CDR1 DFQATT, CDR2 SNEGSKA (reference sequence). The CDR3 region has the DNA TGCAGTGCTAGTCCACCCTTAGGCGGGGAGCTGTTTTTT. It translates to CSASPPLGGELFF.

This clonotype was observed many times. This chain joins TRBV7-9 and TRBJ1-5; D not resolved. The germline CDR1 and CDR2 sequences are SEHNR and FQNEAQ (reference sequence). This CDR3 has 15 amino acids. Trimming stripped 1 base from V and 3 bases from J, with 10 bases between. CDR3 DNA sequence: TGTGCCAGCAGCTTAGAAGCGGGAGCCAATCAGCCCCAGCATTTT. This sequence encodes CASSLEAGANQPQHF.

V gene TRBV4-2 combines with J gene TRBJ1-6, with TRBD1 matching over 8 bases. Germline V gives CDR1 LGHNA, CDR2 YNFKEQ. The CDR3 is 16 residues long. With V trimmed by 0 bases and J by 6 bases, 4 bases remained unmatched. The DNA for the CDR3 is TGTGCCAGCAGCCAAGACATTCAGGGGGCTAATTCACCCCTCCACTTT. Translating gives CASSQDIQGANSPLHF.

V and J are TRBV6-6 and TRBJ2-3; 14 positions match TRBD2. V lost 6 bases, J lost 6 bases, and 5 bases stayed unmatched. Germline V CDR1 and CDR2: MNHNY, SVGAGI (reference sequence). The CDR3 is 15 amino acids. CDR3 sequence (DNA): TGTGCCAGCAGCGGGACTAGCGGGAGTCGGGATACGCAGTATTTT. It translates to CASSGTSGSRDTQYF.

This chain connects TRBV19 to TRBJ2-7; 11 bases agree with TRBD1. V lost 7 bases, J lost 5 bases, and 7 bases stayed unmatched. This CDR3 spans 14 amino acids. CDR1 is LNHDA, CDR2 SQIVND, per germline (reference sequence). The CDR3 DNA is TGTGCCAGTAAACCGGACAGGGGGCTGAACGAGCAGTACTTC. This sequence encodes CASKPDRGLNEQYF.

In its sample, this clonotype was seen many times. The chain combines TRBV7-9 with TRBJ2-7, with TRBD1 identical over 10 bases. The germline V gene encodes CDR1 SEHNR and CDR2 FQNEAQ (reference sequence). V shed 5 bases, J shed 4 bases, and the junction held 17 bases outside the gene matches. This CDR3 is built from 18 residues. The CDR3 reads CASSSGYQGQGKSYEQYF. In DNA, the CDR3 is TGTGCCAGCAGCAGCGGATACCAGGGACAGGGGAAAAGTTACGAGCAGTACTTC.

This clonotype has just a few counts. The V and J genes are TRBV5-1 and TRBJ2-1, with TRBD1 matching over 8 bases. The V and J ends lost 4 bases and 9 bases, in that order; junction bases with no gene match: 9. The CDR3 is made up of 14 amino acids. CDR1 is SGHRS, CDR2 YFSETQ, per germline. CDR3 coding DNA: TGCGCCAGCAGCCTCTCGACAGGGGACGGTGAGCAGTTCTTC. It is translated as CASSLSTGDGEQFF. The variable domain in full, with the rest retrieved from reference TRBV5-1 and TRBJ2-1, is KAGVTQTPRYLIKTRGQQVTLSCSPISGHRSVSWYQQTPGQGLQFLFEYFSETQRNKGNFPGRFSGRQFSNSRSEMNVSTLELGDSALYLCASSLSTGDGEQFFGPGTRLTVL.

The CDR3 DNA reads TGCGCCAGCAGCCAAGAGGCCGGGACAGGCCAGTCCTCCTATAATTCACCCCTCCACTTT. Translating it yields CASSQEAGTGQSSYNSPLHF. The chain carries TRBV4-1 and TRBJ1-6; 8 nucleotides agree with TRBD1. Germline loops: CDR1 MGHRA, CDR2 YSYEKL. Unmatched junction bases numbered 10, after V lost 0 bases and J lost 0 bases. There are 20 residues in the CDR3.

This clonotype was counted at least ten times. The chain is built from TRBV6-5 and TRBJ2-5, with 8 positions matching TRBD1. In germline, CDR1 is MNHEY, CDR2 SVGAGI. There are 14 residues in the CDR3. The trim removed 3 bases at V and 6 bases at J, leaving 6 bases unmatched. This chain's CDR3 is CASSYGRTGQTQYF. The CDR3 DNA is TGTGCCAGCAGTTATGGGAGGACAGGGCAGACCCAGTACTTC.

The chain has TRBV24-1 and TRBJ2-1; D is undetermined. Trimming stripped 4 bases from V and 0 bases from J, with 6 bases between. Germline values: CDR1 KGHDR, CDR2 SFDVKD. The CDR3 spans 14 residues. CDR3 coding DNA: TGTGCCACCAGTGACCCCCACTCCTACAATGAGCAGTTCTTC. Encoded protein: CATSDPHSYNEQFF.

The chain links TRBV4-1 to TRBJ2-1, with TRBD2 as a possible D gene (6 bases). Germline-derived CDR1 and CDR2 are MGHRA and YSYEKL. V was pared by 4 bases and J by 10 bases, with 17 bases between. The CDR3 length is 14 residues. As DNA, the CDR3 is TGCGCCAGCAGCCTCCCTGGAGGGGCAAGGGAGCAGTTCTTC. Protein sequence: CASSLPGGAREQFF.

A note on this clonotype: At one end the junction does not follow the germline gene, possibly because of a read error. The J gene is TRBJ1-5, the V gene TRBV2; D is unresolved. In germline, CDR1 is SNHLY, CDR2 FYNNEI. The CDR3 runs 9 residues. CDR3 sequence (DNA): TGTGCCGTGGGTCAGCCCCAGCGTTTT. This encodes CAVGQPQRF.

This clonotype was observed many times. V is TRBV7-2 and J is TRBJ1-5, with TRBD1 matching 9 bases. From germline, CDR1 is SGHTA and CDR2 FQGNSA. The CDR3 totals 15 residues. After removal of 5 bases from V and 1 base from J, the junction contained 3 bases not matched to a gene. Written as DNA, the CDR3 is TGTGCCAGCAGCCCAGGACAGGGGAGCAATCAGCCCCAGCATTTT. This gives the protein CASSPGQGSNQPQHF.

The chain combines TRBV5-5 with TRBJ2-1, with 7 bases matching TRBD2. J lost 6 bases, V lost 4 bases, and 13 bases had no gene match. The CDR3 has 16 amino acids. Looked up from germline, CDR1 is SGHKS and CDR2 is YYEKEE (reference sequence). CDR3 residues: CASSPIGLEVTNEQFF. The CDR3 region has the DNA TGTGCCAGCAGCCCCATCGGACTAGAAGTGACCAATGAGCAGTTCTTC. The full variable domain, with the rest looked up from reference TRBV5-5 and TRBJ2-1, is DAGVTQSPTHLIKTRGQQVTLRCSPISGHKSVSWYQQVLGQGPQFIFQYYEKEERGRGNFPDRFSARQFPNYSSELNVNALLLGDSALYLCASSPIGLEVTNEQFFGPGTRLTVL.

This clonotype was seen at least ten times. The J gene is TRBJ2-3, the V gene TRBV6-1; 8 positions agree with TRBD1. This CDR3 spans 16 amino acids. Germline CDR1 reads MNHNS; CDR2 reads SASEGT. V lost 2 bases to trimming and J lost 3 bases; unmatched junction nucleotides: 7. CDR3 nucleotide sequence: TGTGCCAGCAGTGAAATCACAGGGGGGATGACAGATACGCAGTATTTT. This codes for CASSEITGGMTDTQYF.

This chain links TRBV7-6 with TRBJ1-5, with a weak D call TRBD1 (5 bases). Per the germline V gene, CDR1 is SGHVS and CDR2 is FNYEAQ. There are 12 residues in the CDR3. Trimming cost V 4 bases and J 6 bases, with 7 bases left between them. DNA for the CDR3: TGTGCCAGCAGCTCGGACATTCAGCCCCAGCATTTT. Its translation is CASSSDIQPQHF.